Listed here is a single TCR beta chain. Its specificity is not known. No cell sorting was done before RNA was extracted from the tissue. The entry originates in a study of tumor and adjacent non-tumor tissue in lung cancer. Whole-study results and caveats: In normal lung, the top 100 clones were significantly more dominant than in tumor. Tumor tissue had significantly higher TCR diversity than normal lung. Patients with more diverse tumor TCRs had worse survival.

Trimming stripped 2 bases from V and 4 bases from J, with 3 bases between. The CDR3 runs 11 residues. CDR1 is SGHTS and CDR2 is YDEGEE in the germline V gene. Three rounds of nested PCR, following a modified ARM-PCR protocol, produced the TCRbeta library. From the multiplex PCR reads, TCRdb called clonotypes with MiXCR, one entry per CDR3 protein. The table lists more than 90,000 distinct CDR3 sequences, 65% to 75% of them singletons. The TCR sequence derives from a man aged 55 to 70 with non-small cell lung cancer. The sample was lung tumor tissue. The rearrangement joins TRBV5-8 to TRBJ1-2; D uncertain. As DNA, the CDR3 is TGTGCCAGCAGCTTCGGCTATGGCTACACCTTC. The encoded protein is CASSFGYGYTF.